This T cell receptor (beta chain) was captured in a study of cytomegalovirus exposure and HLA in healthy donors. PCR primers comprised 60 Vbeta and 13 Jbeta primers. TCRdb's copy holds only in-frame clones and misses some; the assay was immunoSEQ multiplex PCR. Among about 220,000 clones listed, over 70% were seen once. Turning to this clone: Its cognate antigen is unknown.

Study outcomes and limitations: TCR beta chain V- and J-gene trimming was linked, in a later analysis, to a missense variant in DCLRE1C. Whilst most TCR sequences proved rare, a subset of public TCRs occurred across many donors. Later on, an analysis found that several of the most significant clusters appeared to be linked to common viral pathogens, which included parvovirus B19.

Sample: PBMCs. The clonotype comes from a boy aged 2 to 9 in good health and CMV-seronegative.

In nucleotides, the CDR3 is TGTGCCACCAGCAGAGATGGGTGGAGGGAGGCCTACCAAGAGACCCAGTACTTC. Translation gives CATSRDGWREAYQETQYF. The chain uses TRBV15 and TRBJ2-5; perhaps TRBD2 as D (6 bases). Per the germline V gene, CDR1 is LNHNV and CDR2 is YYDKDF (reference sequence). The CDR3 spans 18 residues. V was clipped by 0 bases and J by 0 bases, with 17 bases between them.